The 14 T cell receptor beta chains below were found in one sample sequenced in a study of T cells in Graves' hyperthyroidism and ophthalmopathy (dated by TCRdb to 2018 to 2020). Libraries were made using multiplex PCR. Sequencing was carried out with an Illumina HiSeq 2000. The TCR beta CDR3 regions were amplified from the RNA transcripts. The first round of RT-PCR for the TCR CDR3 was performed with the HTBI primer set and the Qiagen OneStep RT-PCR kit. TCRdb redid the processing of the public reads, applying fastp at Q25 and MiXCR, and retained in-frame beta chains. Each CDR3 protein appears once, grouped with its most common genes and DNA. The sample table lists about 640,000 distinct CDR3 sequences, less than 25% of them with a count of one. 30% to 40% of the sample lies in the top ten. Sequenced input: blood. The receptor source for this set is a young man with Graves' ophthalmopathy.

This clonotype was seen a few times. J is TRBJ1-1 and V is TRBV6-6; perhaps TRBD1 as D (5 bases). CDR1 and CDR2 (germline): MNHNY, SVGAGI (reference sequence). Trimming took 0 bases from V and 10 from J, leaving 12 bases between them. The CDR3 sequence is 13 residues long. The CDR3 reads CASSYSTGGRAFF. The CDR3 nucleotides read TGTGCCAGCAGTTACTCGACGGGGGGAAGAGCTTTCTTT.

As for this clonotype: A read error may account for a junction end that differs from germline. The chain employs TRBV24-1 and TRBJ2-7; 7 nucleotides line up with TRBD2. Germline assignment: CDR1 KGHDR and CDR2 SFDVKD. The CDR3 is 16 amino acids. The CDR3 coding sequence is TGTGCCAGCAGTTTTGGGGCTAGCGGTGGGATGGGGGAGCAGTACTTC. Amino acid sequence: CASSFGASGGMGEQYF.

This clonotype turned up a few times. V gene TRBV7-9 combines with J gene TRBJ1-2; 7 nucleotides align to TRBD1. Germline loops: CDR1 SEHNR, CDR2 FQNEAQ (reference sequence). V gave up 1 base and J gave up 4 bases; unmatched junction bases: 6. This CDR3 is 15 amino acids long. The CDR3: CASSLVDRATYGYTF. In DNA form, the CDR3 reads TGTGCCAGCAGCTTAGTTGACAGGGCGACCTATGGCTACACCTTC.

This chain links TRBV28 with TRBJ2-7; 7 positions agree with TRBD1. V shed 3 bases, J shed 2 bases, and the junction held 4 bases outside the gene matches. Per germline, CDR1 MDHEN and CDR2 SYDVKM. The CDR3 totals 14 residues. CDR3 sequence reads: CASSFTGQAYEQYF. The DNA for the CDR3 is TGTGCCAGCAGTTTTACAGGACAGGCCTACGAGCAGTACTTC.

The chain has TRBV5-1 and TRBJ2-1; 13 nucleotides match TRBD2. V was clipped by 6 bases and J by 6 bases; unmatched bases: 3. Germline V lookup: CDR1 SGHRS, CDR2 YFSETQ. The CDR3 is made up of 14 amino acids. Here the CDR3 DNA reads TGCGCCAGCATGACTAGCGGGAGGTTCAATGAGCAGTTCTTC. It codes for CASMTSGRFNEQFF.

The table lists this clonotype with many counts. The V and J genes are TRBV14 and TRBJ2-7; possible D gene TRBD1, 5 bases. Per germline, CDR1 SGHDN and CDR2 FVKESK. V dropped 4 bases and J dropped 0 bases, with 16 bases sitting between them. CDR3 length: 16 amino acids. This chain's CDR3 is CASSLLTGSSSYEQYF. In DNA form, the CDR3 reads TGTGCCAGCAGCCTACTTACAGGATCGAGCTCCTACGAGCAGTACTTC.

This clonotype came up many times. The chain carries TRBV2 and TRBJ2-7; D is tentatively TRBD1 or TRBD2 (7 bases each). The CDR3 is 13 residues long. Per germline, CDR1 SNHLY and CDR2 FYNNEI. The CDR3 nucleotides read TGTGCTATACAGGGGTCTAGCGGTTACGAGCAGTACTTC. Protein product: CAIQGSSGYEQYF.

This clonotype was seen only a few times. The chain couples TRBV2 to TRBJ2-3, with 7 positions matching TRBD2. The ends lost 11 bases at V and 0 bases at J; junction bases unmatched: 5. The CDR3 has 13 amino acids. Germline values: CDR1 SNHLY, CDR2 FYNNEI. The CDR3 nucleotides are TGTGCCTGGGGGGGGTCCAGCACAGATACGCAGTATTTT. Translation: CAWGGSSTDTQYF. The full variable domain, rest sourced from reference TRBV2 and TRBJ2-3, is EPEVTQTPSHQVTQMGQEVILRCVPISNHLYFYWYRQILGQKVEFLVSFYNNEISEKSEIFDDQFSVERPDGSNFTLKIRSTKLEDSAMYFCAWGGSSTDTQYFGPGTRLTVL.

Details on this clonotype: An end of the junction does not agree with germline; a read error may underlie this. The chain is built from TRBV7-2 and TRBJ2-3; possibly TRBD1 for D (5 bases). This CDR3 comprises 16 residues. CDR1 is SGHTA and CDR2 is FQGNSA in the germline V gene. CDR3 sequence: CASSVAGAGFKDTQYF. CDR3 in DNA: TGTGCCAGCAGCGTAGCTGGGGCAGGGTTTAAAGATACGCAGTATTTT.

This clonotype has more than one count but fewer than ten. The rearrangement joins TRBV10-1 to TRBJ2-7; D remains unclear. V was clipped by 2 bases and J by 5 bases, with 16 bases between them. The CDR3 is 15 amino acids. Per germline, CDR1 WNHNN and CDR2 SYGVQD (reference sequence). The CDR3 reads CASSEGDSSWDEQYF. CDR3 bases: TGCGCCAGCAGTGAGGGCGACTCATCTTGGGACGAGCAGTACTTC.

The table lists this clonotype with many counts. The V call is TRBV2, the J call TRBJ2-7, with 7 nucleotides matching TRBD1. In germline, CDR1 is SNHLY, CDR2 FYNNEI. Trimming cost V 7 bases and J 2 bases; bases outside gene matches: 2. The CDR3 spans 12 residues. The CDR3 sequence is CASKGQPYEQYF. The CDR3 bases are TGTGCCAGCAAGGGACAGCCCTACGAGCAGTACTTC.

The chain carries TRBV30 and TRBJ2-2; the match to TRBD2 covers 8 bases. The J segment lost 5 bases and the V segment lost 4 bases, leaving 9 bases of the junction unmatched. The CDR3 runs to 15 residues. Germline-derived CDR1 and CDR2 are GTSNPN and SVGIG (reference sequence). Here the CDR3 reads CAWTLGGGATGELFF. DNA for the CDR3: TGTGCCTGGACTCTCGGGGGGGGCGCGACCGGGGAGCTGTTTTTT.

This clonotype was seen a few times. The CDR3: CASSLGRGGYNQPQHF. The DNA of the CDR3 is TGTGCCAGCAGCTTAGGTAGAGGGGGCTACAATCAGCCCCAGCATTTT. The chain combines TRBV7-2 with TRBJ1-5; TRBD1 agrees at 7 bases. Germline values: CDR1 SGHTA, CDR2 FQGNSA. Trimming removed 1 base from V and 3 bases from J; junction bases left unmatched: 6. The CDR3 is 16 amino acids. The whole variable domain, remainder taken from reference TRBV7-2 and TRBJ1-5, is GAGVSQSPSNKVTEKGKDVELRCDPISGHTALYWYRQSLGQGLEFLIYFQGNSAPDKSGLPSDRFSAERTGGSVSTLTIQRTQQEDSAVYLCASSLGRGGYNQPQHFGDGTRLSIL.

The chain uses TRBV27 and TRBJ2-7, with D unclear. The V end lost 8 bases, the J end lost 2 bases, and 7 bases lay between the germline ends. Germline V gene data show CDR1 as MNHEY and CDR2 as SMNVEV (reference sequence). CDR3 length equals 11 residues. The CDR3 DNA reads TGTGCCAGCGGTGGGGCCTACGAGCAGTACTTC. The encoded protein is CASGGAYEQYF.